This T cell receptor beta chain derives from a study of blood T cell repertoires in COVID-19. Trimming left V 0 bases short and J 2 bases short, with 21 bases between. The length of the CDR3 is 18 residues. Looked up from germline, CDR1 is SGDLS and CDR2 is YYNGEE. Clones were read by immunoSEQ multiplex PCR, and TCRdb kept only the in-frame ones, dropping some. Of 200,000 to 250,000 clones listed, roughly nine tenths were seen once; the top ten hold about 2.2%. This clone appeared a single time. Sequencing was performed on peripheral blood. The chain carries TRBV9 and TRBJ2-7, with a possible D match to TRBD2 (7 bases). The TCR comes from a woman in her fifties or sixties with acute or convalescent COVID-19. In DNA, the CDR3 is TGTGCCAGCAGCGTAGGGGTTTCGGCGGGGGCCCCTCCCTACGAGCAGTACTTC. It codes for CASSVGVSAGAPPYEQYF.